The clone carrying this TCR beta chain appeared once. These data originate in a study of CD8 T cells in Susac syndrome. Study-level information: Patients with Susac syndrome were therapy-naive, on corticosteroids, or on intravenous immunoglobulin alone at the time that blood was drawn.

RNA, at about 0.45 to 1 ug, was reverse transcribed with random hexamers. Amplification of TCR beta CDR3 spanned 54 Vbeta and 13 Jbeta via immunoSEQ multiplex PCR. TCRdb reanalysed the immunoSEQ multiplex PCR reads using MiXCR and keeps one entry per CDR3 protein. The data contain about 120,000 distinct CDR3 sequences, roughly 94% of them singletons. The CDR3 covers 14 residues. J lost 4 bases, V lost 7 bases, and 6 bases had no gene match. The germline gives CDR1 MNHEY, CDR2 SMNVEV (reference sequence). The study sequenced TCR beta in blood CD8+ and CD4+ T cells. What was sequenced was CD8+ T cells from PBMCs. This clonotype originated in a human donor with Susac syndrome. The J gene is TRBJ2-1, the V gene TRBV27, with 8 nucleotides matching TRBD1. The CDR3 DNA sequence: TGTGCCAGCACCTCCGGACAGGGTTACAATGAGCAGTTCTTC. Translation gives CASTSGQGYNEQFF.